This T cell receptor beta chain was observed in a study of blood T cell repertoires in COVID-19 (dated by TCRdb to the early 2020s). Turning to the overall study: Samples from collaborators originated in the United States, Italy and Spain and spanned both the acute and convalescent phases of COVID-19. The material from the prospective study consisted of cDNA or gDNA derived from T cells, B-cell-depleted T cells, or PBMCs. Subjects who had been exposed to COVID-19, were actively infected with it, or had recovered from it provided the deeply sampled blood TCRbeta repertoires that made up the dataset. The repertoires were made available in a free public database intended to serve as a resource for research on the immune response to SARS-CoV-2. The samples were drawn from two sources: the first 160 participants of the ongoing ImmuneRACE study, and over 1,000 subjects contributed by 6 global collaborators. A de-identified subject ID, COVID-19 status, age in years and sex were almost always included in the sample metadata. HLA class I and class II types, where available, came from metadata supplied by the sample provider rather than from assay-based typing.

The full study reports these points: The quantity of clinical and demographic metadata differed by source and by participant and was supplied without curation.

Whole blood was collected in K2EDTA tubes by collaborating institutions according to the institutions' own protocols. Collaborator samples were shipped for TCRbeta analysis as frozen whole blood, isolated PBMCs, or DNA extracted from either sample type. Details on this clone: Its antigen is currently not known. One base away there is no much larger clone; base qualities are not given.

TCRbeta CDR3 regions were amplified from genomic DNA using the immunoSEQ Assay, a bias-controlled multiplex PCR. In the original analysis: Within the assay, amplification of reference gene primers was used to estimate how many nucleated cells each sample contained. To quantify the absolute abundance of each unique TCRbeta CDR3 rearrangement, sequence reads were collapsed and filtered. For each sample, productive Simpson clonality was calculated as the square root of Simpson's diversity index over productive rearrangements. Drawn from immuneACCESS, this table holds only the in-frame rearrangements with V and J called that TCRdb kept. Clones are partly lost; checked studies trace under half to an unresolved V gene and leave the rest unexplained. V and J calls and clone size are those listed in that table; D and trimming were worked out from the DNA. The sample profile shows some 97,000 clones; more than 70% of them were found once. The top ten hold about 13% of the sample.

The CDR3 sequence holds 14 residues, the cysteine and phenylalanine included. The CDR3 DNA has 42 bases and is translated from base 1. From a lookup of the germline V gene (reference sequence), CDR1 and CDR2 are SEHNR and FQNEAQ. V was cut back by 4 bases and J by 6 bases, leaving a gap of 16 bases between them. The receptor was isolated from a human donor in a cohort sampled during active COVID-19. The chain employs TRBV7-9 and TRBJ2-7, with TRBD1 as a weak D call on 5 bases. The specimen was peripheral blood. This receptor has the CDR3 CASSWTRDAFEQYF. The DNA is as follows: TGTGCCAGCAGCTGGACAAGAGACGCGTTCGAGCAGTACTTC.